These 4 T cell receptor beta chains came from one sample sequenced in a study of blood T cell repertoires in COVID-19 (dated by TCRdb to 2019 to 2021). The library was obtained by the immunoSEQ multiplex PCR assay. TCRdb's version of the immuneACCESS table is confined to in-frame rearrangements and falls short of the full clone set. An unresolved V gene accounts for under half of the shortfall where checked; the remainder is of unknown origin. The sample has approximately 91,000 clones on record, about 80% of them singletons. Of the sample, roughly 24% is held by the ten largest clones. Sequenced sample: peripheral blood. Receptors were obtained from a man between 65 and 80 years old with acute or convalescent COVID-19.

The chain combines TRBV5-1 with TRBJ2-5; perhaps TRBD1 as D (5 bases). V was pared by 2 bases and J by 5 bases, with 7 bases between. Germline V gives CDR1 SGHRS, CDR2 YFSETQ. This CDR3 has 12 residues. The CDR3 bases are TGCGCCAGCAGCTTTGGGGCGGAGACCCAGTACTTC. This gives the protein CASSFGAETQYF. The whole variable domain, filled in from reference TRBV5-1 and TRBJ2-5, reads KAGVTQTPRYLIKTRGQQVTLSCSPISGHRSVSWYQQTPGQGLQFLFEYFSETQRNKGNFPGRFSGRQFSNSRSEMNVSTLELGDSALYLCASSFGAETQYFGPGTRLLVL.

This chain uses TRBV6-2 or TRBV6-3 with TRBJ2-1; no reliable D call. The CDR3 contains 16 residues. The V end lost 2 bases, the J end lost 0 bases, and 11 bases lay between the germline ends. Germline V gene sequence: CDR1 MNHEY, CDR2 SVGEGT. The CDR3 coding sequence is TGTGCCAGCAGTTACCCGGTTCCCGGCTCCTACAATGAGCAGTTCTTC. Amino acids: CASSYPVPGSYNEQFF.

J is TRBJ1-1 and V is TRBV21-1; no DNA check was done on the table's D call, TRBD1. TRBV21-1 is noted as a pseudogene. CDR3 length equals 17 residues. The CDR3 nucleotides read TGTGCCAGCAGCCCCCGGACAGGGTGGGAGATGAACACTGAAGCTTTCTTT. Protein sequence: CASSPRTGWEMNTEAFF.

This sequence joins TRBV7-9 and TRBJ2-3; D perhaps matches TRBD2 (5 bases). V was pared by 7 bases and J by 0 bases, with 14 bases between. In germline, CDR1 is SEHNR, CDR2 FQNEAQ (reference sequence). CDR3 length: 15 amino acids. The CDR3 region is CASTGWRTSTDTQYF. CDR3 bases: TGTGCCAGCACCGGGTGGAGGACTAGCACAGATACGCAGTATTTT.